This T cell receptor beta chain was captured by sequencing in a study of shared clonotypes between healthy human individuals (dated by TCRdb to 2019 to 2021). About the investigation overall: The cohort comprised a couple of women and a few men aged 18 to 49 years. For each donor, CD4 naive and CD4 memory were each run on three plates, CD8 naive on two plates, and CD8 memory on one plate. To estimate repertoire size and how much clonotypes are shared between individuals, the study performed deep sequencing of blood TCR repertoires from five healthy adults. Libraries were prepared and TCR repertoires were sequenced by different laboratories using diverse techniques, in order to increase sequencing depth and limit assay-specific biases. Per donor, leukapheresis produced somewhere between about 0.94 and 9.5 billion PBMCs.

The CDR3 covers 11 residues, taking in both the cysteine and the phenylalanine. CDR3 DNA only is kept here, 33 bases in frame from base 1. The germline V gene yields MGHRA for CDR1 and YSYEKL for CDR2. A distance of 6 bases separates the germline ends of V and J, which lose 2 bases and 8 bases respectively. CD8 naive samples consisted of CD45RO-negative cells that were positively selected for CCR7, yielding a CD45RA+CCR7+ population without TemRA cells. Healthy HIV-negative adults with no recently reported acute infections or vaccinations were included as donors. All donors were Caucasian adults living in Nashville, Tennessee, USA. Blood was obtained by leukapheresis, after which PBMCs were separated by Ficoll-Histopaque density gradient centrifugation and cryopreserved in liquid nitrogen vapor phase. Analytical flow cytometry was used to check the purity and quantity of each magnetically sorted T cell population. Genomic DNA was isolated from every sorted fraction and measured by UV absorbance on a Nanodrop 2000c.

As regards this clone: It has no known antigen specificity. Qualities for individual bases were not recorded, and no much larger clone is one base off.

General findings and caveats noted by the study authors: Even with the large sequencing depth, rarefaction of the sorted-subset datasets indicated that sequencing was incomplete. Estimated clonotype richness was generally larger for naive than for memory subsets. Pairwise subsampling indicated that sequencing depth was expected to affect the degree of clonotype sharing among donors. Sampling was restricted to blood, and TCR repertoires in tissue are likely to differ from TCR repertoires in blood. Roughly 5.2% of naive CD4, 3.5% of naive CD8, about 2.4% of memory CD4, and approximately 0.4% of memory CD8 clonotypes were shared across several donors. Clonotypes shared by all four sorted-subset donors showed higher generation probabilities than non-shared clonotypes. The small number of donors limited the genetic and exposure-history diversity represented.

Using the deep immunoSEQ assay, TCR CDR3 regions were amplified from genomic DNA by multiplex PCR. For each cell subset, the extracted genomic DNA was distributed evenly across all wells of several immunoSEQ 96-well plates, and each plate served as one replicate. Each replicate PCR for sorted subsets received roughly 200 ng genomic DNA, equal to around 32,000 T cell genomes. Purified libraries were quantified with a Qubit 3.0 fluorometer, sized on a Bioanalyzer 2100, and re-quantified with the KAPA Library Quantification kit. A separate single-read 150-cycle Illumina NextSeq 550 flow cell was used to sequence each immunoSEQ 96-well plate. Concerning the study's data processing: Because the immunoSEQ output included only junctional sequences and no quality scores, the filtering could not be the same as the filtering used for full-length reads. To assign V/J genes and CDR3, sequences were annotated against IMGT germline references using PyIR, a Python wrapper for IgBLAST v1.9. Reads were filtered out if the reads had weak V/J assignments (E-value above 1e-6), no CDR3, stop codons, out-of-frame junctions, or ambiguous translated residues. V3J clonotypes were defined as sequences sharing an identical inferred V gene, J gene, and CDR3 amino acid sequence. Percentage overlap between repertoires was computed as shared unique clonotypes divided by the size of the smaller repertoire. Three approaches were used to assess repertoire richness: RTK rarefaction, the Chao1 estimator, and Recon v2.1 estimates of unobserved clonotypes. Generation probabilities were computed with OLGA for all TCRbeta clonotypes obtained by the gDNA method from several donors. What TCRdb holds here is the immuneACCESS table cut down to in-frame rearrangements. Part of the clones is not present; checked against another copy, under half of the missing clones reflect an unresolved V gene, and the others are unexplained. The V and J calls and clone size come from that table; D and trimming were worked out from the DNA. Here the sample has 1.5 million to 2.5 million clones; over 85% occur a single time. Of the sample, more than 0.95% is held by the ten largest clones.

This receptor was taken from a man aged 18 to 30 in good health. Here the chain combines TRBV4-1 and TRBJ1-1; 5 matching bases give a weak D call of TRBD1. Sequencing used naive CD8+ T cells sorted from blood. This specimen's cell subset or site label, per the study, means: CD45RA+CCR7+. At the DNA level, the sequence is TGCGCCAGCAGCCAAAACAGGGAAGCTTTCTTT. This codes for CASSQNREAFF.